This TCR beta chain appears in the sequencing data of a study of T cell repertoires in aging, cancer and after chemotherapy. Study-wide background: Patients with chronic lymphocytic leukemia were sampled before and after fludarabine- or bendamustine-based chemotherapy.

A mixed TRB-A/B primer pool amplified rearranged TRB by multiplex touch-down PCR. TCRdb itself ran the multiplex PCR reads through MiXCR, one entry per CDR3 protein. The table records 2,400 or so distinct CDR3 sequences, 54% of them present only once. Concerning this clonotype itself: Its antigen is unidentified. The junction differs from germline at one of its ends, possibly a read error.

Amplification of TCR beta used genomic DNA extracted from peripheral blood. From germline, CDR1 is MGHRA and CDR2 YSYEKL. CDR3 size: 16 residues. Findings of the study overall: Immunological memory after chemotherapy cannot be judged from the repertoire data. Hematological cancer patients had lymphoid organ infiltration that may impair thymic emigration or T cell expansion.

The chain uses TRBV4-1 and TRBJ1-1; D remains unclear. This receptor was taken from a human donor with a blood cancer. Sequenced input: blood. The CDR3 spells CASSGRTGKMNTEAFF. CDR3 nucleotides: TGTGCCAGTAGTGGCAGGACGGGGAAAATGAACACTGAAGCTTTCTTT.